These T cell receptor beta chains were read from a single sample in a study of CD8 T cells in ankylosing spondylitis. TCRdb itself ran the 5' RACE reads through MiXCR, one entry per CDR3 protein. Of some 140,000 distinct CDR3 sequences in the sample, roughly 8.8% were seen once. Sequenced material: synovial fluid, either unsorted or a sorted T cell fraction (not recorded which). These receptors were obtained from a male donor with ankylosing spondylitis. CDR3s include the opening cysteine and the closing phenylalanine or tryptophan. A D gene is named only where the DNA matches it firmly. Some rows mark clone size as missing; the rest say once, few, many or name a class of expanded clone.

v_gene: TRBV5-1; abundance: many; d_gene: TRBD2; len: 15; j_gene: TRBJ2-5; CDR3nt: TGCGCCAGCACCGTAGCGGGAGCGGGGCAAGAGACCCAGTACTTC; CDR3aa: CASTVAGAGQETQYF
v_gene: TRBV5-1; abundance: few; d_gene: TRBD2; len: 14; j_gene: TRBJ2-2; CDR3nt: TGCGCCAGCAGCGCGCGGGGGGACACCGGGGAGCTGTTTTTT; CDR3aa: CASSARGDTGELFF
v_gene: TRBV7-9; abundance: few; d_gene: .; len: 16; j_gene: TRBJ1-5; CDR3nt: TGTGCCGTTCTACCGAGGGACACCTCGGACAATCAGCCCCAGCATTTT; CDR3aa: CAVLPRDTSDNQPQHF
v_gene: TRBV6-6; abundance: few; d_gene: .; len: 11; j_gene: TRBJ2-3; CDR3nt: TGTGCCAGCAGTTACTCAGATACGCAGTATTTT; CDR3aa: CASSYSDTQYF
v_gene: TRBV6-1; abundance: many; d_gene: TRBD1; len: 15; j_gene: TRBJ1-2; CDR3nt: TGTGCCAGCGGAAACCCGGGACAGACCAACTATGGCTACACCTTC; CDR3aa: CASGNPGQTNYGYTF
v_gene: TRBV5-5; abundance: few; d_gene: TRBD2; len: 14; j_gene: TRBJ2-3; CDR3nt: TGTGCCAGCAGCTTTGCGGGAGAGAGAGATACGCAGTATTTT; CDR3aa: CASSFAGERDTQYF
v_gene: TRBV7-9; abundance: few; d_gene: .; len: 12; j_gene: TRBJ1-1; CDR3nt: TGTGCCATCGGATACCAAAACACTGAAGCTTTCTTT; CDR3aa: CAIGYQNTEAFF
v_gene: TRBV12-3/TRBV12-4; abundance: .; d_gene: TRBD1; len: 14; j_gene: TRBJ2-7; CDR3nt: TGTGCCAGCAGAAGAAGGGACAGACCCTACGAGCAGTACTTC; CDR3aa: CASRRRDRPYEQYF
v_gene: TRBV28; abundance: many; d_gene: .; len: 14; j_gene: TRBJ1-4; CDR3nt: TGTGCCAGTAAGAACGCGGGGACTAATGAAAAACTGTTTTTT; CDR3aa: CASKNAGTNEKLFF
v_gene: TRBV7-2; abundance: few; d_gene: .; len: 14; j_gene: TRBJ1-2; CDR3nt: TGTGCCAGCAGCTTAGAGGGCAGTTACTATGGCTACACCTTC; CDR3aa: CASSLEGSYYGYTF
v_gene: TRBV20-1; abundance: many; d_gene: TRBD1; len: 14; j_gene: TRBJ1-1; CDR3nt: TGCAGTGCTAGTTACCAGGGGGCATACACTGAAGCTTTCTTT; CDR3aa: CSASYQGAYTEAFF
v_gene: TRBV24-1; abundance: many; d_gene: TRBD1; len: 16; j_gene: TRBJ2-3; CDR3nt: TGTGCCACCAGTGGCGGACGACAGGGTATCACAGATACGCAGTATTTT; CDR3aa: CATSGGRQGITDTQYF
v_gene: TRBV19; abundance: many; d_gene: TRBD1; len: 15; j_gene: TRBJ2-2; CDR3nt: TGTGCCAGTAGTCCCACAGGGGCGAACACCGGGGAGCTGTTTTTT; CDR3aa: CASSPTGANTGELFF
v_gene: TRBV7-9; abundance: many; d_gene: .; len: 13; j_gene: TRBJ1-1; CDR3nt: TGTGCCATCTCGACTGGCATGAACACTGAAGCTTTCTTT; CDR3aa: CAISTGMNTEAFF
v_gene: TRBV20-1; abundance: many; d_gene: .; len: 14; j_gene: TRBJ1-1; CDR3nt: TGCAGTGCTGGACAGAATCTCATGAACACTGAAGCTTTCTTT; CDR3aa: CSAGQNLMNTEAFF
v_gene: TRBV5-1; abundance: many; d_gene: TRBD2; len: 14; j_gene: TRBJ2-7; CDR3nt: TGCGCCAGCAGCTTGGATGTGGGGGGGTACGAGCAGTACTTC; CDR3aa: CASSLDVGGYEQYF
v_gene: TRBV6-5; abundance: few; d_gene: .; len: 12; j_gene: TRBJ2-7; CDR3nt: TGTGCCAGCAGCCCCGGGACCTACGAGCAGTACTTC; CDR3aa: CASSPGTYEQYF
v_gene: TRBV28; abundance: .; d_gene: .; len: 13; j_gene: TRBJ1-4; CDR3nt: TGTGCCAGCACCTCGCACGGGAGCGAAAAACTGTTTTTT; CDR3aa: CASTSHGSEKLFF
v_gene: TRBV20-1; abundance: few; d_gene: .; len: 14; j_gene: TRBJ2-3; CDR3nt: TGCAGTGTTGAGGACGGCTCAGGGACAGATACGCAGTATTTT; CDR3aa: CSVEDGSGTDTQYF
v_gene: TRBV20-1; abundance: .; d_gene: .; len: 12; j_gene: TRBJ2-3; CDR3nt: TGCAGTGCTGTATTTAGAGCAGATACGCAGTATTTT; CDR3aa: CSAVFRADTQYF
v_gene: TRBV12-3/TRBV12-4; abundance: few; d_gene: TRBD1; len: 15; j_gene: TRBJ2-5; CDR3nt: TGTGCCAGCAGTTTTGGGACAGGGCGGCAAGAGACCCAGTACTTC; CDR3aa: CASSFGTGRQETQYF
v_gene: TRBV10-3; abundance: few; d_gene: TRBD1; len: 14; j_gene: TRBJ1-2; CDR3nt: TGTGCCATCAGTGACAGGGGGGGAATCTATGGCTACACCTTC; CDR3aa: CAISDRGGIYGYTF
v_gene: TRBV20-1; abundance: few; d_gene: TRBD2; len: 15; j_gene: TRBJ2-5; CDR3nt: TGCAGTGCTAGAGGGGGTAGCGGGAGTTCGGAGACCCAGTACTTC; CDR3aa: CSARGGSGSSETQYF
v_gene: TRBV7-2; abundance: many; d_gene: TRBD1; len: 15; j_gene: TRBJ2-7; CDR3nt: TGTGCCAGCAGCTTGTTGACAGGGGAAGGATACGAGCAGTACTTC; CDR3aa: CASSLLTGEGYEQYF
v_gene: TRBV10-1; abundance: many; d_gene: .; len: 13; j_gene: TRBJ2-3; CDR3nt: TGCGCCAGCAGTGAGGACAGCACAGATACGCAGTATTTT; CDR3aa: CASSEDSTDTQYF
v_gene: TRBV3-1; abundance: few; d_gene: TRBD1; len: 13; j_gene: TRBJ1-6; CDR3nt: TGTGCCAGCAGCCGGCAGGGGGACTCACCCCTCCACTTT; CDR3aa: CASSRQGDSPLHF
v_gene: TRBV6-6; abundance: many; d_gene: .; len: 13; j_gene: TRBJ2-6; CDR3nt: TGTGCCAGCAGTTACCTGAGGGCCAACGTCCTGACTTTC; CDR3aa: CASSYLRANVLTF
v_gene: TRBV5-1; abundance: many; d_gene: .; len: 15; j_gene: TRBJ2-5; CDR3nt: TGCGCCAGCAGCTTGGAGGCAGGAGGCAGCCAGACCCAGTACTTC; CDR3aa: CASSLEAGGSQTQYF
v_gene: TRBV5-1; abundance: many; d_gene: TRBD1; len: 17; j_gene: TRBJ2-7; CDR3nt: TGCGCCAGCAGCTTGGATAGGGGGACAGGGGAATCCTACGAGCAGTACTTC; CDR3aa: CASSLDRGTGESYEQYF
v_gene: TRBV4-2; abundance: few; d_gene: .; len: 17; j_gene: TRBJ2-3; CDR3nt: TGTGCCAGCAGCCAAGAGGGGCGCAGGGTTGGTACAGATACGCAGTATTTT; CDR3aa: CASSQEGRRVGTDTQYF
v_gene: TRBV20-1; abundance: many; d_gene: .; len: 16; j_gene: TRBJ1-6; CDR3nt: TGCAGTGCTAGGGACCCCCGGAGCTCCTATAATTCACCCCTCCACTTT; CDR3aa: CSARDPRSSYNSPLHF
v_gene: TRBV7-2; abundance: .; d_gene: .; len: 15; j_gene: TRBJ1-2; CDR3nt: TGTGCCAGCAGCTCAAACCGGGGGGGGTACTATGGCTACACCTTC; CDR3aa: CASSSNRGGYYGYTF
v_gene: TRBV10-1; abundance: many; d_gene: TRBD1; len: 14; j_gene: TRBJ2-7; CDR3nt: TGCGCCAGCAGTGGTGGGACAGCCCGCTACGAGCAGTACTTC; CDR3aa: CASSGGTARYEQYF
v_gene: TRBV18; abundance: many; d_gene: .; len: 16; j_gene: TRBJ1-2; CDR3nt: TGTGCCAGCTCACCAACGTTGACAGGTTTTAATTTTGGCTACACCTTC; CDR3aa: CASSPTLTGFNFGYTF
v_gene: TRBV28; abundance: many; d_gene: .; len: 14; j_gene: TRBJ1-1; CDR3nt: TGTGCCAGCAGTCCTCCAGGGTCCGACACTGAAGCTTTCTTT; CDR3aa: CASSPPGSDTEAFF
v_gene: TRBV5-1; abundance: many; d_gene: .; len: 15; j_gene: TRBJ2-3; CDR3nt: TGCGCCAGCTACAAAGACGGGGGTTCCACAGATACGCAGTATTTT; CDR3aa: CASYKDGGSTDTQYF
v_gene: TRBV30; abundance: many; d_gene: .; len: 15; j_gene: TRBJ1-3; CDR3nt: TGTGCCTGGTTCCTTCCGGGGTTCTCTGGAAACACCATATATTTT; CDR3aa: CAWFLPGFSGNTIYF
v_gene: TRBV7-6; abundance: few; d_gene: TRBD1; len: 15; j_gene: TRBJ1-2; CDR3nt: TGTGCCAGCAGCCCGCGATCACAGGGGACGTTTGGCTACACCTTC; CDR3aa: CASSPRSQGTFGYTF
v_gene: TRBV20-1; abundance: many; d_gene: TRBD2; len: 16; j_gene: TRBJ2-1; CDR3nt: TGCAGTGCTAGTGTGGCGGGAGGGAGCTCCTACAATGAGCAGTTCTTC; CDR3aa: CSASVAGGSSYNEQFF
v_gene: TRBV28; abundance: few; d_gene: TRBD1; len: 15; j_gene: TRBJ1-6; CDR3nt: TGTGCCAGCAGTCTTCCGGGACAGACTAATTCACCCCTCCACTTT; CDR3aa: CASSLPGQTNSPLHF
v_gene: TRBV18; abundance: many; d_gene: .; len: 14; j_gene: TRBJ2-1; CDR3nt: TGTGCCAGCTCACGGGAGGCTACGATCAATGAGCAGTTCTTC; CDR3aa: CASSREATINEQFF